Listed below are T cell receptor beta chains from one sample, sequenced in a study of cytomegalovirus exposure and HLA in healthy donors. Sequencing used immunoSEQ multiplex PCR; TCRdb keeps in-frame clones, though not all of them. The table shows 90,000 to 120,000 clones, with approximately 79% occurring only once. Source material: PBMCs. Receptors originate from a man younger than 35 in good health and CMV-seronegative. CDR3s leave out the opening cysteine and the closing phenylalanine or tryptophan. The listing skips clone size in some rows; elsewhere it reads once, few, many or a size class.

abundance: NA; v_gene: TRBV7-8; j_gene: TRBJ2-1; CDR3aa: ASSQMIAYNEQF
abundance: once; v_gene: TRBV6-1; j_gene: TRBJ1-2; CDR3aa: ASSRLNYGYT
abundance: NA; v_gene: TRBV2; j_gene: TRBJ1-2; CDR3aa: ASSLQGNYGYT
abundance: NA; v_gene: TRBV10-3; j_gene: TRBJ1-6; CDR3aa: AISESAAGSPLH
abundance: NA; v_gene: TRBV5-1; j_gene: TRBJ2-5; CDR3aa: ASSSRTGGETQY
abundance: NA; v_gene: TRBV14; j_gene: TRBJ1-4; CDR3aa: ASRQGGTVNEKLF
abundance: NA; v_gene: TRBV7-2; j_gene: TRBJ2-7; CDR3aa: ASSLGRTAVYEQY
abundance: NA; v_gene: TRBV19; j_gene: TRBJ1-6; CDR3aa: ASSTQGAGDSPLH
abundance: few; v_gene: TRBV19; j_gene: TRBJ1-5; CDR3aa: AARESNQPQH
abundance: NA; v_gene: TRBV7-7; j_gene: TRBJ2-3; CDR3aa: ASSPTGSTDTQY
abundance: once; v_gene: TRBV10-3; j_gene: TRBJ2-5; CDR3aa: AISPGTGETQY
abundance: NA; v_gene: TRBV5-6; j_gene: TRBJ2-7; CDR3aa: ASSLGQVRD
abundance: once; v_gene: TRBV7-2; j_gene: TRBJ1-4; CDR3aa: ASSTAGGAPNEKLF
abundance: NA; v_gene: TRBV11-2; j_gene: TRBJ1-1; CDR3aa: ASSSDRGTEAF
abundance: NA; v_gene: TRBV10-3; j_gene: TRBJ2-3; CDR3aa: AISETPGSHLPDTQY
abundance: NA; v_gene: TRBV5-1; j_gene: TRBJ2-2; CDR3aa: ASKWDTSTGELF
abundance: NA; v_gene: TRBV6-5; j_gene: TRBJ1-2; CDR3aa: ASSYGTGEVHYGYT
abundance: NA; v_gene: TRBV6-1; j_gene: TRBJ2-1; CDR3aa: ASRGLAYNEQF
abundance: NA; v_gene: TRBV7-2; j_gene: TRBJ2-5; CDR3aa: ASRRRGRETQY
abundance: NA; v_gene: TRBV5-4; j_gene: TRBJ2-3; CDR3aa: ASSLKRGATSDTQY
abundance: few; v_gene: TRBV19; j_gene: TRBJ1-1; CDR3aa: ASSIIGTANTEAF
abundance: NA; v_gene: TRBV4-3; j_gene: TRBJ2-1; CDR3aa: ASSQVAGVGNEQF
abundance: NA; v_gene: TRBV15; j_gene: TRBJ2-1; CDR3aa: ATQGAGNEQF
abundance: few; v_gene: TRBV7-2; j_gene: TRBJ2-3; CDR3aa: ASSLGDRGGTDTQY
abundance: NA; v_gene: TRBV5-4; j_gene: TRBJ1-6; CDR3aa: ASSLETGVNNSPLH
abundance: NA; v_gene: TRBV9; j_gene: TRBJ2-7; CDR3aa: ASSARTGAYEQY
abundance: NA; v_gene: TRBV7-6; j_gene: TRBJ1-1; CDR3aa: ASSLKYRVGTEAF
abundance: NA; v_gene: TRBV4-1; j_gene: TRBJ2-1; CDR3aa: ASSQEEGIRNEQF
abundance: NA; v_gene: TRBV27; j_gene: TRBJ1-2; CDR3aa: ASSPAGGGAGGYT
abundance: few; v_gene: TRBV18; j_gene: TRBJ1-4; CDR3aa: ASSPGTVRNEKLF
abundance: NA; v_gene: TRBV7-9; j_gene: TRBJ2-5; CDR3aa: ASSSAGTETQY
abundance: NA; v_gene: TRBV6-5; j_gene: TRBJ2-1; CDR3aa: ASISPLADNEQF
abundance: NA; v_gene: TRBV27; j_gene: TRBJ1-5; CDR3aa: ASSSPLQPQH
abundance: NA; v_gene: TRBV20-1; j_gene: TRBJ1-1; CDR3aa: SPGAGEAF
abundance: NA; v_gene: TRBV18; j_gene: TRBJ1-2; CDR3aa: ASSPLPTPTEGGYT
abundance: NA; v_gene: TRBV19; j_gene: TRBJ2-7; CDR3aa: ASSGGDYEQY
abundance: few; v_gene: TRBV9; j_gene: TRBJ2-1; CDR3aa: ASSVRGVLAYNEQF
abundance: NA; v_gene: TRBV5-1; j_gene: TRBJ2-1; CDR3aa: ASSSGTGDNNEQF
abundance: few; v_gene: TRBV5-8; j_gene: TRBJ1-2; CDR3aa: ASSLSGGWGYP